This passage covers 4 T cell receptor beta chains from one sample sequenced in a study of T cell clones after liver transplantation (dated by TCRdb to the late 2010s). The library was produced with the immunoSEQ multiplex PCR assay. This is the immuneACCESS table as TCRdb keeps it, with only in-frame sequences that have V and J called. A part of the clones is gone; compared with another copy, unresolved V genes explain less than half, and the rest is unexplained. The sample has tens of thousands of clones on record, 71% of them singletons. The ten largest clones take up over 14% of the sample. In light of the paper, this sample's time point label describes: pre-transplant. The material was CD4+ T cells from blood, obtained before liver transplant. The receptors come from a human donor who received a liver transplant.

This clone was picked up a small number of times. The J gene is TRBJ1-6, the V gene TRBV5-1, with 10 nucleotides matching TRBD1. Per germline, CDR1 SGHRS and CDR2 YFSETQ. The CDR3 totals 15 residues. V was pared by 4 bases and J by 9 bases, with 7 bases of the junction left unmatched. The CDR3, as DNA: TGCGCCAGCAGCCCGACAGGGGGCGTAAGTTCACCCCTCCACTTT. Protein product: CASSPTGGVSSPLHF.

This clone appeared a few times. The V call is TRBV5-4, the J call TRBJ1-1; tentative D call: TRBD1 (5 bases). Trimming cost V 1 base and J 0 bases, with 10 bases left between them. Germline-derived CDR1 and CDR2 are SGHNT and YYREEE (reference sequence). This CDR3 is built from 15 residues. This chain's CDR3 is CASSLQGPMNTEAFF. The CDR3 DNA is TGTGCCAGCAGCTTGCAGGGCCCCATGAACACTGAAGCTTTCTTT.

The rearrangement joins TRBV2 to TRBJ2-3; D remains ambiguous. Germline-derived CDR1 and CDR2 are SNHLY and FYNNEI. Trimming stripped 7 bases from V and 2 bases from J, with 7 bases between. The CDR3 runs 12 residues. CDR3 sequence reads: CASKTNTDTQYF. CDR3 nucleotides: TGTGCCAGCAAAACAAACACAGATACGCAGTATTTT.

CDR3 amino acids: CASSADRFYNEQFF. In DNA form, the CDR3 reads TGTGCCAGCAGTGCAGACAGGTTCTACAATGAGCAGTTCTTC. The chain combines TRBV2 with TRBJ2-1; the D gene is possibly TRBD1 (6 bases). CDR3 length: 14 residues. V was pared by 4 bases and J by 3 bases, with 10 bases between. CDR1 is SNHLY and CDR2 is FYNNEI in the germline V gene.